This T cell receptor (beta chain) is from a study of cytomegalovirus exposure and HLA in healthy donors. Germline V gene sequence: CDR1 KGHSH, CDR2 LQKENI. The CDR3 covers 15 residues. V gave up 2 bases and J gave up 1 base, with 11 bases separating them. This clone was detected only a few times. Sequenced by immunoSEQ multiplex PCR; TCRdb stores in-frame clones only, minus some. Among some 200,000 clones listed, about 93% were seen once. The source material was PBMCs. The clonotype comes from a woman under 30 in good health and CMV-seronegative. The chain couples TRBV18 to TRBJ1-1; D is ambiguous. In DNA form, the CDR3 reads TGTGCCAGCTCACCAGGGAGGTACGAGAACACTGAAGCTTTCTTT. Its translation: CASSPGRYENTEAFF.